The 11 T cell receptor beta chains presented below share a single source sample, sequenced in a study of blood T cell repertoires in COVID-19. Method: immunoSEQ multiplex PCR; TCRdb's copy keeps in-frame clones and lacks some. The table shows about 170,000 clones, with about 80% occurring only once. Sequencing was carried out using PBMCs or T cells enriched from blood (not recorded which). These receptors were collected from a woman in her 70s in a cohort exposed to, infected with or recovered from COVID-19 (not recorded which).

The V call is TRBV11-3, the J call TRBJ1-4, with a tentative D call TRBD1 (5 bases). CDR1 SGHNT and CDR2 YENEEA come from the germline V gene. Trimming shortened V by 1 base and J by 0 bases, and 12 bases separated the two germline ends. There are 17 residues in the CDR3. CDR3 bases: TGTGCCAGCAGCTTAGGAGGGACTGGAGCAACTAATGAAAAACTGTTTTTT. Its translation: CASSLGGTGATNEKLFF.

V usage is TRBV18 and J usage is TRBJ2-3; D perhaps matches TRBD1 (5 bases). The CDR3 is 15 residues long. Deletions cut 3 bases from V and 3 bases from J, with 13 bases between. From germline, CDR1 is KGHSH and CDR2 LQKENI. CDR3 DNA: TGTGCCAGCTCACCGCCTGGTAGGGGTACAGATACGCAGTATTTT. It is translated as CASSPPGRGTDTQYF. The whole variable domain, filled in from reference TRBV18 and TRBJ2-3, reads NAGVMQNPRHLVRRRGQEARLRCSPMKGHSHVYWYRQLPEEGLKFMVYLQKENIIDESGMPKERFSAEFPKEGPSILRIQQVVRGDSAAYFCASSPPGRGTDTQYFGPGTRLTVL.

V gene TRBV11-2 combines with J gene TRBJ2-7, with D perhaps TRBD2 (5 bases). The germline V gene encodes CDR1 SGHAT and CDR2 FQNNGV. The CDR3 loop spans 14 amino acids. Trimming shortened V by 2 bases and J by 4 bases, and 12 bases separated the two germline ends. The CDR3 DNA sequence: TGTGCCAGCAGCTTATCTGATGGCGGGTACGAGCAGTACTTC. Its translation is CASSLSDGGYEQYF.

The chain carries TRBV5-4 and TRBJ2-3, with TRBD2 identical over 13 bases. Germline V gene data show CDR1 as SGHNT and CDR2 as YYREEE (reference sequence). The CDR3 covers 18 residues. The ends lost 2 bases at V and 0 bases at J; junction bases unmatched: 6. This chain's CDR3 is CASSFRLAGGRSTDTQYF. In DNA form, the CDR3 reads TGTGCCAGCAGCTTTCGACTAGCGGGAGGCCGTAGCACAGATACGCAGTATTTT.

The V gene is TRBV7-2, the J gene TRBJ1-4, with 7 bases fitting TRBD1. This CDR3 is built from 15 residues. V lost 5 bases, J lost 3 bases, and 6 bases stayed unmatched. Germline V CDR1 and CDR2: SGHTA, FQGNSA. This CDR3 reads CASSRSGTANEKLFF. The CDR3 DNA reads as TGTGCCAGCAGCAGATCCGGGACAGCTAATGAAAAACTGTTTTTT.

This sequence joins TRBV7-9 and TRBJ2-3; TRBD2 matches 7 bases. J gave up 5 bases and V 5 bases, and 7 bases lay outside the gene matches. The V gene's germline CDR1 is SEHNR and CDR2 FQNEAQ (reference sequence). This CDR3 is 14 amino acids long. CDR3 bases: TGTGCCAGCAGCCCGTGGACTAGGGTAGATACGCAGTATTTT. Amino acids: CASSPWTRVDTQYF.

This clone occurred a few times. CDR3: CASSVRAPEDTQYF. CDR3 DNA: TGTGCCAGTAGTGTGAGGGCCCCTGAAGATACGCAGTATTTT. The chain uses TRBV19 and TRBJ2-3, with D maybe TRBD2 (5 bases). The V gene's germline CDR1 is LNHDA and CDR2 SQIVND (reference sequence). The CDR3 runs to 14 residues. V was pared by 5 bases and J by 5 bases, with 14 bases between.

This rearrangement joins TRBV23-1 to TRBJ2-7; no clear D. TRBV23-1 is identified as an open reading frame with a role that is uncertain. This CDR3 region has 15 residues. V gave up 4 bases and J gave up 0 bases, with 13 bases separating them. The CDR3 sequence: CASSRANSHSYEQYF. The CDR3 DNA follows: TGCGCCAGCAGTCGGGCGAACAGCCACTCCTACGAGCAGTACTTC.

V usage is TRBV18 and J usage is TRBJ2-2, with 10 bases identical to TRBD1. Trimming at V came to 3 bases and at J to 5 bases, leaving 6 bases not matched to a gene. The CDR3 has 16 residues. Germline V gives CDR1 KGHSH, CDR2 LQKENI. The CDR3 spells CASSPLMGQGTGELFF. The CDR3 DNA reads as TGTGCCAGCTCACCGCTCATGGGACAGGGGACCGGGGAGCTGTTTTTT.

The V call is TRBV7-9, the J call TRBJ2-1, with TRBD2 matching over 11 bases. Germline V gives CDR1 SEHNR, CDR2 FQNEAQ (reference sequence). This CDR3 region has 17 residues. The ends lost 3 bases at V and 5 bases at J; junction bases unmatched: 9. CDR3 amino acids: CASSFQVAGGPNNEQFF. The CDR3 coding sequence is TGTGCCAGCAGCTTTCAAGTAGCGGGAGGGCCGAACAATGAGCAGTTCTTC.

This clone came up once. The chain couples TRBV3-1 (or the pseudogene TRBV3-2) to TRBJ1-6; possible D gene TRBD1, 6 bases. Trimming took 0 bases from V and 7 from J, leaving 13 bases between them. The germline V gene encodes CDR1 LGHDT and CDR2 YNNKEL (reference sequence). This CDR3 is 16 amino acids long. In DNA form, the CDR3 reads TGTGCCAGCAGCCAAGAAGGACAGACCCCGAATTCACCCCTCCACTTT. As protein: CASSQEGQTPNSPLHF.